Sequencing of this T cell receptor beta chain was carried out in a study of T cell changes during pregnancy in multiple sclerosis. Assay used: immunoSEQ multiplex PCR; TCRdb lists only in-frame clones, some missing. The sample lists roughly 40,000 clones; approximately 90% were seen once. The germline V gene has CDR1 MGHRA and CDR2 YSYEKL. Between the trimmed V and J ends, which lost 0 bases and 0 bases, there was a span of 17 bases. This CDR3 is 18 amino acids long. The origin of this receptor is a female donor with multiple sclerosis, enrolled in a pregnancy study. This chain links TRBV4-1 with TRBJ1-2; D remains unclear. Source: peripheral blood, taken before pregnancy. In nucleotides, the CDR3 is TGCGCCAGCAGCCAAGAGGCCCAAGTCTCTCCCCCTAACTATGGCTACACCTTC. Encoded protein: CASSQEAQVSPPNYGYTF.